A selection of T cell receptor beta chains follows, all from one sample in a study of human T cells and chemical hapten exposure. TCRdb independently ran MiXCR on the RACE reads; one entry per CDR3 protein. The repertoire holds 30,000 or so distinct CDR3 sequences, around 6% seen once, with roughly 5.9% in the top ten. The source material was whole blood, sampled in connection with sensitization to the hapten diphenylcyclopropenone (DPC). The receptors come from a man aged 25 to 45 with alopecia areata. Some clones in this sample may be carry-over from other donors' samples. CDR3s include the opening cysteine and the closing phenylalanine or tryptophan. A D gene is named only where the DNA matches it firmly. A clone size is listed for some rows: how often the clone was seen (once, few, many), or a class if it is expanded.

many	TRBV4-1	TRBJ2-2	NA	TGCGCCAGCAGCCAAGAGCCGAGGGGTCCGGTTGACACCGGGGAGCTGTTTTTT	CASSQEPRGPVDTGELFF
few	TRBV7-2	TRBJ1-2	NA	TGTGCCAGCAGCACCAGACAGGTTAACTATGGCTACACCTTC	CASSTRQVNYGYTF
many	TRBV7-8	TRBJ1-4	NA	TGTGCCAGCAGCCCTCGACTGGAGGCTGAAAAACTGTTTTTT	CASSPRLEAEKLFF
many	TRBV30	TRBJ1-2	TRBD1	TGTGCCTGGACCCGACCGGGACAGGGGATTGGCTACACCTTC	CAWTRPGQGIGYTF
many	TRBV20-1	TRBJ1-2	NA	TGCAGTGCTGGGGAGGGCAGCTCGGGCAATGGCTACACCTTC	CSAGEGSSGNGYTF
NA	TRBV24-1	TRBJ2-1	NA	TGTGCCACCAGTGAACAGCCTACCTACAATGAGCAGTTCTTC	CATSEQPTYNEQFF
many	TRBV29-1	TRBJ2-2	TRBD1	TGCAGCGTTACAGGACAGGGGACGACCGGGGAGCTGTTTTTT	CSVTGQGTTGELFF
many	TRBV19	TRBJ2-1	TRBD1	TGTGCCAGTACAGCCCGACAGGGGAGCTACAATGAGCAGTTCTTC	CASTARQGSYNEQFF
many	TRBV3-1	TRBJ2-1	TRBD2	TGTGCCAGCAGCCAAGTCGGACTAGCGGGGAACAATGAGCAGTTCTTC	CASSQVGLAGNNEQFF
few	TRBV20-1	TRBJ2-7	TRBD2	TGCAGTGCTATTGATAGCGGGAGAACCTACGAGCAGTACTTC	CSAIDSGRTYEQYF
many	TRBV7-9	TRBJ1-2	TRBD1	TGTGCCAGCAGCTTAATAGACAGGGGTTATGGCTACACCTTC	CASSLIDRGYGYTF
NA	TRBV7-3	TRBJ1-1	NA	TGTGCCAGCAGCTTATCAGCGAACACTGAAGCTTTCTTT	CASSLSANTEAFF
many	TRBV7-6	TRBJ2-1	NA	TGTGCCAGCAGCTTAGGACAGCCACCCGTCGATGAGCAGTTCTTC	CASSLGQPPVDEQFF
many	TRBV19	TRBJ2-7	TRBD1	TGTGCCAGTAGTGGACAGGGGTACGAGCAGTACTTC	CASSGQGYEQYF
medium-sized	TRBV12-3/TRBV12-4	TRBJ2-6	TRBD2	TGTGCCAGCACTTCCCCCGTCGGGCGGGAGGTTCCCGGGGCCAACGTCCTGACTTTC	CASTSPVGREVPGANVLTF
many	TRBV6-2/TRBV6-3	TRBJ1-1	TRBD1	TGTGCCAGCAGATTACAGGGGGCGAACACTGAAGCTTTCTTT	CASRLQGANTEAFF
many	TRBV29-1	TRBJ2-7	TRBD2	TGCAGCGTTGAAGATAAACGACTAGCGGGGGAGCAGTACTTC	CSVEDKRLAGEQYF
many	TRBV7-9	TRBJ2-7	TRBD2	TGTGCCAGCAGCTCCTTAACTAGCGGCAACTCCTACGAGCAGTACTTC	CASSSLTSGNSYEQYF
many	TRBV5-1	TRBJ2-2	NA	TGCGCCAGCAGCTTTGGATACGGGGAGCTGTTTTTT	CASSFGYGELFF
many	TRBV29-1	TRBJ2-2	NA	TGCAGCGTTGAAGTCAAGGACACCGGGGAGCTGTTTTTT	CSVEVKDTGELFF
many	TRBV5-4	TRBJ2-1	NA	TGTGCCAGCAGCTTGTTTCCGCAAGAGCAGTTCTTC	CASSLFPQEQFF
many	TRBV20-1	TRBJ2-7	NA	TGCAGTGCTACCAGCCCCGGGACCTCGGGTACGAAGCAGTACTTC	CSATSPGTSGTKQYF
many	TRBV5-1	TRBJ2-5	NA	TGCGCCAGCAGCTCGGATCATGGCCCAGGGCATAAAGGGGATAATCCGTACTTC	CASSSDHGPGHKGDNPYF
many	TRBV11-2	TRBJ2-3	TRBD2	TGTGCCAGCAGCTCCCCCGAGACTAGCGGGAGCGAAGATACGCAGTATTTT	CASSSPETSGSEDTQYF
medium-sized	TRBV12-3/TRBV12-4	TRBJ1-5	NA	TGTGCCAGCAGTTTTCGGGATGTAAGTCAGCCCCAGCATTTT	CASSFRDVSQPQHF
NA	TRBV14	TRBJ2-7	NA	TGTGCCAGCAGCCCGACAGCCTCCTACGAGCAGTACTTC	CASSPTASYEQYF
many	TRBV2	TRBJ2-4	NA	TGTGCCAGCAGTGAAAGGGGCCCCGGAAAAAACATTCAGTACTTC	CASSERGPGKNIQYF
many	TRBV4-2	TRBJ2-3	NA	TGTGCCAGCAGCCACTTCAACGGGGGAATGGGAAGTGATACGCAGTATTTT	CASSHFNGGMGSDTQYF
NA	TRBV6-6	TRBJ2-7	TRBD1	TGTGCCAGCAGTTACAGTCAAGCCTCGGACAGGCCCGAGCAGTACTTC	CASSYSQASDRPEQYF
many	TRBV11-3	TRBJ2-2	NA	TGTGCCAGCGCGGGACAGAACAACACCGGGGAGCTGTTTTTT	CASAGQNNTGELFF
NA	TRBV29-1	TRBJ2-7	NA	TGCAGCGTTGTATTCCTAGCGACCTACGAGCAGTACTTC	CSVVFLATYEQYF
many	TRBV10-3	TRBJ1-2	TRBD1	TGTGCCATCATTCACGACAGGGATCAGGGTGGCTACACCTTC	CAIIHDRDQGGYTF
many	TRBV28	TRBJ2-2	NA	TGTGCCAGCAGACCGATCCAAGACACCGGGGAGCTGTTTTTT	CASRPIQDTGELFF
many	TRBV7-2	TRBJ1-1	NA	TGTGCCAGCAGCTCGACGAGGGTGAAGAACACTGAAGCTTTCTTT	CASSSTRVKNTEAFF
many	TRBV12-3/TRBV12-4	TRBJ2-3	NA	TGTGCCAGCAGTCTCCCAGCGTTTACGCAGTATTTT	CASSLPAFTQYF
many	TRBV3-1	TRBJ2-3	NA	TGTGCCAGCAGCCATCCTGGAGGGGATACGCAGTATTTT	CASSHPGGDTQYF
many	TRBV2	TRBJ2-1	TRBD1	TGTGCCAGCAGTGTAGGGGGACAGAGCCAATTCTTC	CASSVGGQSQFF
many	TRBV7-9	TRBJ2-7	TRBD2	TGTGCCAGCAGCACCGGGACTAGCGGGGGCTACGAGCAGTACTTC	CASSTGTSGGYEQYF
many	TRBV29-1	TRBJ2-7	TRBD2	TGCAGCGTCCGGACTAGCGGGAGCTTCTACGAGCAGTACTTC	CSVRTSGSFYEQYF
many	TRBV7-3	TRBJ1-2	NA	TGTGCCAGCAGCTTCCAGGGTTCCTATGGCTACACCTTC	CASSFQGSYGYTF
many	TRBV7-8	TRBJ1-4	NA	TGTGCCAGCAGCGCCGGGGGGACATCAACTAATGAAAAACTGTTTTTT	CASSAGGTSTNEKLFF
many	TRBV5-1	TRBJ2-1	TRBD2	TGCGCCAGCGGCCGACAGACTAGCGGTACTTACAATGAGCAGTTCTTC	CASGRQTSGTYNEQFF
many	TRBV4-3	TRBJ2-3	NA	TGCGCCAGCAGCAAACAGGATCTAGATACGCAGTATTTT	CASSKQDLDTQYF
many	TRBV27	TRBJ1-2	NA	TGTGCCAGCCGGGACTCCCTGGGGTTCGGCTATGGCTACACCTTC	CASRDSLGFGYGYTF
many	TRBV19	TRBJ2-5	NA	TGTGCCAGTAGTATTGGCCAAGAGACCCAGTACTTC	CASSIGQETQYF
many	TRBV7-2	TRBJ2-7	NA	TGTGCCAGCAGCCCGATGAGGTACAGCTCCTACGAGCAGTACTTC	CASSPMRYSSYEQYF
many	TRBV18	TRBJ1-5	NA	TGTGCCAGCTCACCAGGGTCGTCGCCTAGCAATCAGCCCCAGCATTTT	CASSPGSSPSNQPQHF
many	TRBV28	TRBJ2-2	NA	TGTGCCAGCAGTCCAAGGAACACCGGGGAGCTGTTTTTT	CASSPRNTGELFF
few	TRBV5-1	TRBJ1-5	NA	TGCGCCAGCAGCTTGGGTTTGAGCAATCAGCCCCAGCATTTT	CASSLGLSNQPQHF
many	TRBV12-3/TRBV12-4	TRBJ1-1	NA	TGTGCCAGCAGTTTCCTGACAGGAGGACCTTTTATGAACACTGAAGCTTTCTTT	CASSFLTGGPFMNTEAFF
many	TRBV24-1	TRBJ2-3	NA	TGTGCCACCTCTTTCGCAGATACGCAGTATTTT	CATSFADTQYF
many	TRBV2	TRBJ2-1	TRBD2	TGTGCCAGCAGGGAGACTAGCTCCCCCTACAATGAGCAGTTCTTC	CASRETSSPYNEQFF
many	TRBV30	TRBJ1-5	TRBD1	TGTGCCTGGAGTCCTCCCGGGACAGGGGGACATCAGCCCCAGCATTTT	CAWSPPGTGGHQPQHF
many	TRBV6-2/TRBV6-3	TRBJ2-7	NA	TGTGCCAGTCAGGGGCTAGCGGTCTCCAACGAGCAGTACTTC	CASQGLAVSNEQYF
medium-sized	TRBV19	TRBJ2-2	NA	TGTGCCGCCTCCCGGGACTTGAACACCGGGGAGCTGTTTTTT	CAASRDLNTGELFF
NA	TRBV29-1	TRBJ2-1	TRBD1	TGCAGCGGTGGTGCAGGGGGTTCCTACAATGAGCAGTTCTTC	CSGGAGGSYNEQFF
many	TRBV27	TRBJ1-5	TRBD1	TGTGCCAGCAGCCCAGAAGGACAGGGGGCTTTCCAGCCCCAGCATTTT	CASSPEGQGAFQPQHF
many	TRBV6-2/TRBV6-3	TRBJ1-5	TRBD1	TGTGCCAGCAGCGGGACAGGGGGCGTTCAGCCCCAGCATTTT	CASSGTGGVQPQHF
many	TRBV30	TRBJ1-1	TRBD1	TGTGCCTGGAGTGCTGGACAGGGGGTTGAAGCTTTCTTT	CAWSAGQGVEAFF
many	TRBV7-2	TRBJ1-1	NA	TGTGCCAGCAGCTGGGGGACGGCCGCAGAAGCTTTCTTT	CASSWGTAAEAFF